Detailed here is one T cell receptor (beta chain). The antigen remains undetermined. The data stem from a study of OX40 agonist ivuxolimab in advanced cancers. On the study more broadly: Cancers in dose escalation were hepatocellular, melanoma, renal cell and head and neck. Eligibility admitted prior anti-PD-1, anti-PD-L1 or anti-CTLA-4 therapy; about 42% had some. Overall study findings and caveats: Relative to CD4+ cells, CD8+ T cells on average had more expanded clones.

Germline CDR1 SGHAT, CDR2 FQNNGV. V was trimmed by 5 bases and J by 4 bases, leaving 8 bases between them. There are 12 residues in the CDR3. Clones were read by immunoSEQ multiplex PCR, and TCRdb kept only the in-frame ones, dropping some. The sample has 70,000 to 85,000 clones, 65% to 90% seen once; the top ten hold more than 0.95%. The chain combines TRBV11-2 with TRBJ1-1; D is unresolved. Material: CD4+ or CD8+ T cells sorted from blood, obtained in a trial of the OX40 agonist ivuxolimab. The clonotype comes from an adult with an advanced solid tumor such as melanoma, head and neck, liver or kidney cancer. The CDR3 loop is CASSPSGTEAFF. CDR3 coding DNA: TGTGCCAGCAGCCCAAGTGGCACTGAAGCTTTCTTT.